The entry below describes one TCR beta chain. Its antigen target is currently unknown. Per-nucleotide qualities are absent, and no much larger clonotype sits a single base away. This sample stems from a study of cytomegalovirus exposure and HLA in healthy donors listed by TCRdb under 2017. Turning to the overall study: According to an earlier analysis of 550 to 700 of the donors, roughly 180 million T cells yielded 117 million unique TCR beta sequences and 276 Gb of sequence data. An early release covering over 500 HLA-typed donors comprised about 290 gigabases of sequencing data and around 86 million unique TCR sequences. Of the 300 to 500 genotyped donors, more than 75% were placed in the genetic ancestry cluster associated with self-reported Caucasian donors. The study aimed to test whether cataloging public T cell receptors could reveal signatures of past pathogen exposure. The T cell repertoires of 666 subjects were profiled by immunosequencing and related to cytomegalovirus serostatus. A separate validation cohort of some 130 different subjects was used in addition to the approximately 700-subject first cohort. To predict cytomegalovirus infection status, the study brought together high-throughput TCR immunosequencing, statistical association of individual TCRs with disease status, and machine learning. A later analysis re-examined previously published TCR beta repertoires from just over 650 donors and added high-resolution HLA genotyping to investigate patterns of TCR occurrence. Rather than using new phenotypic data, the later analysis identified candidate immune exposures from TCR beta sequences and from how often those sequences occurred across donors. An earlier analysis of approximately 500 of the donors applied high-throughput TCR beta sequencing to assess whether each TCR beta V gene segment acted as functional or pseudogenic. Alongside the repertoire data, information on donor age, sex, ethnicity and CMV serostatus was compiled. Genome-wide SNP genotypes for about three fifths of the roughly 670 donors were used in a later genetic analysis, which treated that subset as a discovery cohort. All discovery cohort repertoires had been generated using a single sequencing platform. HLA typing covered class I and class II loci at four-digit resolution. The number of typed donors differed by locus: roughly 629-640 for A, B, C, DRB1 and DQB1; 522 for DQA1; about 600 for DPA1; and 450 to 480 for DPB1. A handful of DR-DQ haplotypes were handled as single units for association and clustering because linkage in the cohort was strong. Among about 360 genotyped donors of the cohort, an average of 235,054 unique TCR beta nucleotide sequences were sequenced per donor, roughly a sixth of them non-productive.

Libraries came from the immunoSEQ multiplex PCR assay. A mixture of 60 forward primers for TCR Vbeta segments and 13 reverse primers for TCR Jbeta segments was used in the multiplex PCR. The CDR3 region of rearranged TCR beta genes was amplified from genomic DNA with a multiplex PCR assay. The Illumina HiSeq System was used to sequence the amplified TCR beta libraries as 87-base-pair reads. Regarding the original processing steps: Across the 500 to 700 repertoires, a later analysis counted roughly 84 million unique TCR beta chains, some 11 million of which were shared by at least two donors. Raw reads were error-corrected and collapsed into unique sequences by a nearest-neighbor algorithm in which closely related sequences were merged to remove PCR and sequencing errors. Alignment of CDR3 sequences to IMGT reference sequences was used to assign V, D and J gene segments. For a sequence to be retained, a match of at least six nucleotides to both a V gene segment and a J gene segment was required. A rearrangement was called productive if the CDR3 had no stop codons and remained in frame with V and J, and every other rearrangement was called non-productive. Following IMGT convention, CDR3 was defined as the stretch from the second conserved V-encoded cysteine up to the conserved J-encoded phenylalanine. The earlier analysis of 550 to 650 of the donors excluded any sequence lacking an unambiguous match to a single V gene segment. An earlier analysis of fewer than 750 of the donors classified V segments as functional when productive rearrangements were above 56.7% and as segregating when the standard deviation between donors was above 5%. A statistical classification framework was built for diagnosing cytomegalovirus status from the catalog of TCR beta chain sequences. V and J gene assignment, in a later analysis, came from comparing TCR nucleotide sequences with IMGT/GENE-DB human TR gene sequences. Using the TCRdist pipeline, a later analysis assigned CDR3 sequences along with most-parsimonious VDJ recombination scenarios. In a later analysis, each TCR beta chain was defined by its CDR3 amino acid sequence together with its V-gene family, and reads without a unique V-gene family were excluded. In a later analysis, around 650 highly shared, low-generation-probability nucleotide sequences were removed to address suspected cross-contamination and a sequencing artifact. In a later analysis, a clonal expansion index was calculated for each public chain from normalized within-repertoire ranks of inferred template counts. In a later analysis, generation probabilities were computed using a VDJ recombination model fitted to out-of-frame rearrangements, and the results were checked against IGoR. In a later analysis, hypergeometric tests were used to score TCR-TCR, TCR-HLA and TCR-CMV co-occurrence, with a repertoire-size bias correction applied to TCR pairs. In a later analysis, false discovery rates were estimated by permuting HLA or CMV assignments 20 times. A later analysis grouped co-occurring TCRs with DBSCAN, adding TCRdist sequence similarity when clustering within HLA-allele-positive subsets. Co-occurrence clustering excluded repertoires with fewer than 30,000 or more than 120,000 public chains, plus five with anomalous nucleotide sharing. Held by TCRdb, this immuneACCESS table contains in-frame sequences only and omits some clones. Under half of the omission traces to an unresolved V gene where checked; the cause of the rest is unknown. V and J calls and clone size come straight from that table; D and trimming were deduced from the DNA. This sample comprises about 96,000 clones, around 79% of them detected only once. The leading ten clones occupy more than 2.5% of the sample.

Overall study results and their limits: The authors suggested that the approach could potentially be extended to other disease states and immunological phenotypes. Some IMGT-functional V segments, including TRBV6-2 and TRBV6-3, could not be told apart with the 87-base-pair reads, so those segments were excluded. Correlated functional status among segregating V segments might be attributable to linkage disequilibrium, but an unknown experimental factor could not be ruled out. In a later analysis, HLA-associated TCR beta chains showed more clonal expansion and lower generation probabilities than non-associated chains that were equally common. Across donors, most TCR sequences were observed very rarely, whereas some public TCRs were present in many individuals. A cluster of highly shared sequence variants was judged likely to be a technical artifact of the sequencing pipeline. The study listed 150 to 200 TCR beta chains as associated with cytomegalovirus. HLA typing was unavailable for some donors at each locus, so association tests used only the typed subset. In vitro tests confirmed that three of the cytomegalovirus-associated TCR beta chains recognize cytomegalovirus antigens. A later analysis reported that several top co-occurrence clusters appeared linked to parvovirus B19, influenza, CMV and Epstein-Barr virus. In an earlier analysis of approximately 590 of the donors, most TCR beta V segments were observed in productive rearrangements about 87% or about 30% of the time, broadly matching IMGT annotations. According to a later analysis, TCR association rates differed among HLA loci, with DRB1 alleles showing the most associated TCRs and HLA-C alleles showing the fewest. Roughly 15 rarely observed V segments, including chromosome 9 orphons, were excluded from the earlier analysis of several hundred of the donors because counts were too low. When HLA alleles, especially DR and DQ, strongly co-occurred, TCR associations were difficult to assign to individual alleles. In a later genetic analysis, a missense DCLRE1C variant was associated with V-gene and J-gene trimming of TCR beta chains, and the association was replicated in an independent cohort. A later genetic analysis reported fewer N-insertions in productive TCRs among donors in an Asian-associated ancestry cluster than the roughly 700-donor mean. Specific HLA alleles were associated with 15,000 to 20,000 TCR beta sequences at a false discovery rate of 0.05 in a later analysis. Presence/absence analyses assumed roughly uniform sequencing depth across donors, an assumption that may not hold. A further reported finding was that TCR beta sequences accurately predicted the HLA-A and HLA-B alleles for most subjects in the first cohort. According to a later analysis, most CMV-associated TCR beta chains appeared to be HLA-restricted, and the HLA associations seemed to be driven largely by CMV exposure. This cohort had only TCR beta chains sequenced, and the lack of alpha or paired-chain data limited which features could be detected. The only immune exposure information available for the cohort was CMV serostatus. In both the original and validation cohorts, the classifier was reported to diagnose cytomegalovirus status with high specificity and sensitivity.

The cohort was made up of approximately 670 healthy bone marrow donors. At the time of sampling, all cohort members were nominally healthy, though unrecorded immune exposures were likely present. The donor tested CMV seropositive and was one of the 289 seropositive cohort members. Every donor gave a peripheral blood sample, and the peripheral blood mononuclear cells from that sample were used for TCR beta sequencing. The Qiagen DNeasy Blood Extraction Kit was used to extract genomic DNA from the blood cell samples. Trimming takes 0 bases from V and 7 bases from J, and the germline ends sit 14 bases apart. The CDR3 starts with the cysteine, ends with the phenylalanine, and has 14 residues. CDR3 DNA only is kept here, 42 bases in frame from base 1. Based on the germline V gene, the CDR1 and CDR2 sequences are SGHDT and YYEEEE.

Sequences were obtained from PBMCs. The sequence was collected from a female donor in good health and CMV-seropositive. The chain joins TRBV5-6 to TRBJ2-7; the D gene is possibly TRBD2, with 5 bases matching. The CDR3 amino acid sequence is: CASSLGAARWEQYF. The DNA reads TGTGCCAGCAGCTTGGGAGCGGCCCGTTGGGAGCAGTACTTC.